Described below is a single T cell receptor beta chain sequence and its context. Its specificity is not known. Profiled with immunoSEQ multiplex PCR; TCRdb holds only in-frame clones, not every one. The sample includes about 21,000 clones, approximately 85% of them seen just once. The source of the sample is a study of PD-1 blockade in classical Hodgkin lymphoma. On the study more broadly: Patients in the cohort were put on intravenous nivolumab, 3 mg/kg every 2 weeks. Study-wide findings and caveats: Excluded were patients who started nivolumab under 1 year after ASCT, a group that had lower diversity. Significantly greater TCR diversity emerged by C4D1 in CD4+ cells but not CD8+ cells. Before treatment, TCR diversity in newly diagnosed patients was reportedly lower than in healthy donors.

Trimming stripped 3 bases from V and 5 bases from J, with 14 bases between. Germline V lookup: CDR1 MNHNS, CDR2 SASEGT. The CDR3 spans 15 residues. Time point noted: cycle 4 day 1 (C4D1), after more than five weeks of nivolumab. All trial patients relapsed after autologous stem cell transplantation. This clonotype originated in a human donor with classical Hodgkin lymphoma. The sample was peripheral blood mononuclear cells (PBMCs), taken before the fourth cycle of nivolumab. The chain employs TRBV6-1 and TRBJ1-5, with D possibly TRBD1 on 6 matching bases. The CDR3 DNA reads TGTGCCAGCAGTGACGGCAGGGGTAAGGATCAGCCCCAGCATTTT. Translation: CASSDGRGKDQPQHF.